The 10 T cell receptor beta chains below come from one sample, sequenced in a study of identical twins. MiXCR was run by TCRdb on the 5' RACE reads, yielding one entry per CDR3 protein. The table records 230,000 or so distinct CDR3 sequences, roughly 8% of them present only once. This same sample was also taken into another study, of yellow fever vaccine responses in identical twins.

The specimen was CD8+ T cells sorted from blood. The receptors stem from a woman younger than 30 in good health.

This clonotype was seen a handful of times. The rearrangement links TRBV6-1 to TRBJ1-5, with TRBD1 as a possible D gene (6 bases). The CDR3 covers 17 residues. The V end lost 1 base, the J end lost 2 bases, and 15 bases lay between the germline ends. CDR1 and CDR2 (germline): MNHNS, SASEGT. CDR3 nucleotides: TGTGCCAGCAGTGAAGAGATTTTACAGGGAGGCAATCAGCCCCAGCATTTT. Translation: CASSEEILQGGNQPQHF.

The sample holds many counts of this clonotype. The rearrangement joins TRBV7-9 to TRBJ1-1; D remains unclear. The CDR3 has 13 amino acids. CDR1 is SEHNR and CDR2 is FQNEAQ in the germline V gene (reference sequence). V was trimmed by 7 bases and J by 3 bases, leaving 12 bases between them. CDR3 loop: CASIGVLDTEAFF. Written as DNA, the CDR3 is TGTGCCAGCATTGGGGTGCTCGACACTGAAGCTTTCTTT.

The rearrangement joins TRBV27 to TRBJ2-7; maybe TRBD2 (5 bases). The CDR3 is 11 amino acids. Trimming removed 11 bases from V and 5 bases from J, with 13 bases in between. CDR1 and CDR2 (germline): MNHEY, SMNVEV (reference sequence). CDR3 nucleotide sequence: TGTGCCGGCGGGCGGCCCAACGAGCAGTACTTC. Translated, it gives CAGGRPNEQYF.

This clonotype has a count of ten or more. The chain links TRBV27 to TRBJ2-2; D is uncertain. The CDR3 has 14 residues. Trimming stripped 0 bases from V and 4 bases from J, with 6 bases between. Germline V gene sequence: CDR1 MNHEY, CDR2 SMNVEV (reference sequence). The CDR3 DNA sequence: TGTGCCAGCAGTTTATCCCAGGTCACCGGGGAGCTGTTTTTT. It specifies CASSLSQVTGELFF.

This clonotype was seen more than once but under ten times. The V gene is TRBV11-2, the J gene TRBJ2-1; no definite D call. The CDR3 totals 17 residues. Germline CDR1 SGHAT, CDR2 FQNNGV. V shed 1 base and J shed 7 bases, with 20 bases lying between them. CDR3 loop: CASSLVYRQAPRNEQFF. DNA of the CDR3: TGTGCCAGCAGCTTAGTTTATAGGCAGGCCCCGAGGAATGAGCAGTTCTTC.

Ten or more counts support this clonotype. The V and J genes are TRBV29-1 and TRBJ2-7; the D gene could be TRBD1 or TRBD2 (5 bases each). Germline V gives CDR1 SQVTM, CDR2 ANQGSEA. V lost 5 bases and J lost 6, with 20 bases in between. CDR3 length equals 14 residues. Here the CDR3 reads CSVFGMAGKGEQYF. As DNA, the CDR3 is TGCAGCGTTTTCGGGATGGCAGGGAAGGGCGAGCAGTACTTC.

This sequence joins TRBV3-1 and TRBJ1-1; D ambiguous. CDR3 length: 14 residues. V gave up 0 bases and J gave up 3 bases, with 8 bases separating them. Germline-derived CDR1 and CDR2 are LGHDT and YNNKEL (reference sequence). In DNA, the CDR3 is TGTGCCAGCAGCCAAGAGACTCAATACACTGAAGCTTTCTTT. Amino acid sequence: CASSQETQYTEAFF.

This clonotype turned up a few times. V usage is TRBV15 and J usage is TRBJ2-2; 8 bases align to TRBD2. The V segment lost 0 bases and the J segment 4 bases; nucleotides outside the gene matches: 4. Germline CDR1 and CDR2: LNHNV and YYDKDF (reference sequence). The CDR3 is made up of 16 amino acids. CDR3 nucleotides: TGTGCCACCAGCAGAGATAGACTAGCGTTCACCGGGGAGCTGTTTTTT. Its protein product is CATSRDRLAFTGELFF.

This clonotype has a count of ten or more. The chain links TRBV4-2 to TRBJ2-1, with D maybe TRBD2 (6 bases). Germline CDR1 is LGHNA and CDR2 is YNFKEQ. V gave up 1 base and J gave up 7 bases, with 14 bases separating them. This CDR3 comprises 15 residues. The CDR3 sequence is CASSQAGDGRNEQFF. The CDR3 region has the DNA TGTGCCAGCAGCCAAGCGGGGGATGGTCGGAATGAGCAGTTCTTC.

This clonotype was recorded many times. The chain is built from TRBV10-3 and TRBJ2-1; unclear D gene. The CDR3 has 11 residues. V was clipped by 3 bases and J by 6 bases, with 3 bases between them. Germline V gene lookup returns CDR1 ENHRY and CDR2 SYGVKD. CDR3 nucleotide sequence: TGTGCCATCAGTGACTTCAATGAGCAGTTCTTC. Translation: CAISDFNEQFF.